This is a list of T cell receptor beta chains from one sample in a study of regulatory T cells in long-lasting Graves disease. Via MiXCR, TCRdb re-called the multiplex PCR reads, giving one row per CDR3 protein. The sample includes hundreds of thousands of distinct CDR3 sequences, approximately 23% of them seen just once. This material consisted of peripheral blood mononuclear cells (PBMCs), taken when the disease was refractory, from a patient treated with antithyroid drugs. Source of these receptors: a female donor with Graves disease. CDR3s include the opening cysteine and the closing phenylalanine or tryptophan. Clone size is given for some rows only: seen once, a few or many times, or a class if the clone is expanded.

>14|NA|TRBJ2-2|TRBV27
CASSSDTTVWELFF
>14|few|TRBJ1-5|TRBV19
CASSIGGNNQPQHF
>14|NA|TRBJ2-2|TRBV30
CARDQGGGAGELFF
>17|many|TRBJ1-5|TRBV28
CASNPPGGETLRQPQHF
>14|many|TRBJ1-2|TRBV12-3/TRBV12-4
CASSPRRGGYGYTF
>14|few|TRBJ1-5|TRBV19
CASTEGDFSQPQHF
>16|many|TRBJ2-7|TRBV7-2
CASSLVTERNPYEQYF
>13|NA|TRBJ2-2|TRBV29-1
CSVEFTNTGELFF
>13|many|TRBJ1-1|TRBV19
CASSPTDNTEAFF
>14|few|TRBJ1-5|TRBV7-2
CASSLEISRTPQHF
>12|few|TRBJ2-7|TRBV30
CAWSVGGNEQYF